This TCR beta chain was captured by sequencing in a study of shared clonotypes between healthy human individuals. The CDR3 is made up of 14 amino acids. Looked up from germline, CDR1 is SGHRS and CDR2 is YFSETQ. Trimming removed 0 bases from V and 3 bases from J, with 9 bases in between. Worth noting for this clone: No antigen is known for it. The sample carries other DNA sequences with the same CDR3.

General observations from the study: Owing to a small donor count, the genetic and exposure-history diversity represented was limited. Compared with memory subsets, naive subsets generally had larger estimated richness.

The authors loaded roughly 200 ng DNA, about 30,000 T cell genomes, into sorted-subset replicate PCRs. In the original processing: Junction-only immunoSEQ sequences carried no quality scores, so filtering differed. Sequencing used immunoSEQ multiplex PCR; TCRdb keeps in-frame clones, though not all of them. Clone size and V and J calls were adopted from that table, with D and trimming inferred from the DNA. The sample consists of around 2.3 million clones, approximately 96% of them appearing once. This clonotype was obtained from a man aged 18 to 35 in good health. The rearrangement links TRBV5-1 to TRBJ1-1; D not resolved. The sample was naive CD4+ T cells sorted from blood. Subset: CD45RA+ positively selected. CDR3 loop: CASSLVGGDTEAFF. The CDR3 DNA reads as TGCGCCAGCAGCTTGGTGGGAGGCGACACTGAAGCTTTCTTT.